The present entry profiles one T cell receptor (beta chain) with its context. Its antigen is as yet unknown. The sample is drawn from a study of cytomegalovirus exposure and HLA in healthy donors. Researchers ran the PCR with 60 Vbeta and 13 Jbeta primers. As handled by the study authors: The authors later counted 75 million to 90 million unique TCR beta chains, 9 million to 14 million of them shared. Data came from immunoSEQ multiplex PCR; TCRdb stores just in-frame clones and leaves some out. The DNA was the basis for D and trimming; V, J and clone size are from that table. The repertoire has 95,000 to 150,000 clones, 76% of them found once; the top ten carry about 1.9%. Notes on the study in general: In a later analysis, an Asian-associated ancestry cluster reportedly showed fewer N-insertions than the roughly 650-donor mean.

Sample: PBMCs. This TCR was sampled from a man aged 50 or older in good health and CMV-seronegative.

The DNA for the CDR3 is TGTGCCAGCAGCTTAGTAGCGGGGGGCTGGCCTAATGAGCAGTTCTTC. It specifies CASSLVAGGWPNEQFF. This sequence joins TRBV11-2 and TRBJ2-1; 10 bases align to TRBD2. The V segment lost 1 base and the J segment 7 bases; nucleotides outside the gene matches: 7. Germline CDR1 is SGHAT and CDR2 is FQNNGV. The CDR3 has 16 residues.